This TCR beta chain appears in the sequencing data of a study of OX40 agonist ivuxolimab in advanced cancers. Study-level information: Patients in dose escalation had liver, melanoma, kidney or head and neck cancers. From about 23 to 85 years was the age range, with a mean of roughly 59 years, and about 78% were male. Study-wide findings and caveats: Dosing at 0.1 to 3.0 mg/kg was accompanied by clonal expansion of CD4+ and CD8+ blood T cells by week 6. Fewer expanded clones were found on average in CD4+ than in CD8+ T cells.

CDR3 length: 14 amino acids. Trimming left V 0 bases short and J 6 bases short, with 9 bases between. Per germline, CDR1 MNHEY and CDR2 SMNVEV (reference sequence). The protocol was immunoSEQ multiplex PCR, while the TCRdb copy is restricted to in-frame clones and leaves out a portion. The sample lists 100,000 to 150,000 clones; approximately 90% were seen once. Remarks on this clone: Its target is not known.

The chain has TRBV27 and TRBJ1-5, with D hard to call. The specimen comprised CD4+ or CD8+ T cells sorted from blood, sampled in a trial of the OX40 agonist ivuxolimab. This TCR was sampled from an adult with an advanced solid tumor such as melanoma, head and neck, liver or kidney cancer. CDR3 sequence (DNA): TGTGCCAGCAGTTTATCCAGGAATACTCAGCCCCAGCATTTT. It codes for CASSLSRNTQPQHF.